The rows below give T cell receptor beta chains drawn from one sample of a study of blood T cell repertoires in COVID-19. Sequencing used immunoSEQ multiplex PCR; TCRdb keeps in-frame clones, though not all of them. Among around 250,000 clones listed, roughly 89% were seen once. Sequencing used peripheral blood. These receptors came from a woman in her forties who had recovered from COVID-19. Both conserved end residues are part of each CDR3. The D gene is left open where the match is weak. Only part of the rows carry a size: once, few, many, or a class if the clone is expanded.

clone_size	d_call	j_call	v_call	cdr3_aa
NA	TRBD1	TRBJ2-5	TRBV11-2	CASSLDRSQETQYF
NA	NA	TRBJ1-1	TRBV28	CASSLFRKGENTEAFF
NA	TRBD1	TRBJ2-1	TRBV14	CASSHYRQGMFAEQFF
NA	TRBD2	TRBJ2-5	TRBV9	CASSVGTSGSRDQYF
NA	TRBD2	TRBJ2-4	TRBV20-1	CSASRSSGSQDIQYF
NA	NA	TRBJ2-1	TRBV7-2	CASSLALGAYNEQFF
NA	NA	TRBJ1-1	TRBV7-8	CASSFVGGMGMNTEAFF
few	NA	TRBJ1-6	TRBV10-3	CAISPGGRNSPLHF
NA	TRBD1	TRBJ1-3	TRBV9	CASSDRQGALTGGNTIYF
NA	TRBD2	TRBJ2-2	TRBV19	CASSSASGRAVTGELFF
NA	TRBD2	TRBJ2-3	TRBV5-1	CASSLSLAGSTDTQYF
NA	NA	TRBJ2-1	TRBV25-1	CASSAGQGGYNEQFF
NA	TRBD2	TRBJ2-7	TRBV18	CASSPLRTRAYEQYF
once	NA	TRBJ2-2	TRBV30	CAWNPGSGVYTGELFF
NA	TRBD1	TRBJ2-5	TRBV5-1	CASSATPGTGIVETQYF
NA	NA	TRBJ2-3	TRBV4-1	CASSQGALASRTDTQYF
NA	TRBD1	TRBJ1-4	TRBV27	CASRKDRGDGEKLFF
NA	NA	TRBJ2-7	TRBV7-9	CASSSPRDTKYEQYF
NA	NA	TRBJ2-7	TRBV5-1	CASSLGPAGSYEQYF
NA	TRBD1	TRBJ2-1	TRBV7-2	CASNNPQGGRYNEQFF
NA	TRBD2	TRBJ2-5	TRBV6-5	CASSYSVAGGPGTQYF
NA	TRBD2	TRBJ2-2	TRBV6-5	CASSYPAGGRFGELFF
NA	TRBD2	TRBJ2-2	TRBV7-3	CTRLAGSTGELFF
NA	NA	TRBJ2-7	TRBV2	CASSVEGGSPYEQYF
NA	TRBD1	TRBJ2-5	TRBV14	CASSLQGVLGETQYF
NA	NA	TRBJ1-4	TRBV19	CASSQGSSNEKLFF
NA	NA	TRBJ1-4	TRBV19	CASRDSPTNEKLFF
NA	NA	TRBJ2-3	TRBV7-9	CASTTTDTQYF
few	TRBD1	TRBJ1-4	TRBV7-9	CASSLETGVPSF
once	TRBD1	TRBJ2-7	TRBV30	CAWSVPRGLGEQYF
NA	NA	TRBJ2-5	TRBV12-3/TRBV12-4	CASSNIETQYF
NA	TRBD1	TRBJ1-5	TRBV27	CASSSSGHRGSWNNQPQHF
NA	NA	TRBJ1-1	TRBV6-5	CASSYAPPFEAFF
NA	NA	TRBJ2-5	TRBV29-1	CSFGGGGETQYF
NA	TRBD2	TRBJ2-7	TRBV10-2	CASSDGLAGGAYEQYF
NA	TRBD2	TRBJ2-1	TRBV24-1	CATKGTTSGSRGLENEQFF
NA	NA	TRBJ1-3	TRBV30	CAWSRGAGNTIYF
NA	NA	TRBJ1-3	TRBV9	CASSLTPTWGNTIYF
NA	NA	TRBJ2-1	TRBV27	CASSSRFGGAYEQFF
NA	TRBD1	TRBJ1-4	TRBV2	CASRWDSPTNEKLFF
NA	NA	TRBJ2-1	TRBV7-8	CASSLWTAYNEQFF
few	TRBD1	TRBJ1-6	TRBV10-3	CAISDRDSDNSPLHF
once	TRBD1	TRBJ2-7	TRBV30	CAWSSLGQGASEQYF
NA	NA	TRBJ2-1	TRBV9	CASSVLGQTYNEQFF
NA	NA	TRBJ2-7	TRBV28	CATLWGTGTYEQYF
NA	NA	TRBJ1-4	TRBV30	CAWSGGAEKLFF
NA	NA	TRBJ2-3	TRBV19	CASSTTPGDTQYF
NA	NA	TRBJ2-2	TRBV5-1	CASRETTPTGELFF
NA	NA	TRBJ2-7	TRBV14	CASSQERTSYEQYF
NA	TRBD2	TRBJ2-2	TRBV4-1	CASSSPGTSGSMGTGELFF
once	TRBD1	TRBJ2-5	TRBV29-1	CSVEGHRDSGETQYF
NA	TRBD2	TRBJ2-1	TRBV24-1	CATSDGTSGRSSYNEQFF
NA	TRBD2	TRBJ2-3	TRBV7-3	CASSFGAGVTDTQYF
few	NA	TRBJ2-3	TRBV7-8	CASSLQGNTDTQYF
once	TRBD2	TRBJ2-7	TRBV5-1	CASGPGGSPYEQYF
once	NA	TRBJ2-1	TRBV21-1	CASSKIPGLETDDEQFF
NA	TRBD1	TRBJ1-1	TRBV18	CASSLRTGDRLTEAFF
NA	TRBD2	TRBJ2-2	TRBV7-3	CASSNTALAGNTGELFF
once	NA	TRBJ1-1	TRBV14	CASSQDWPGMGNTEAFF
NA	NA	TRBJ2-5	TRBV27	CASSLSWTSPTQETQYF